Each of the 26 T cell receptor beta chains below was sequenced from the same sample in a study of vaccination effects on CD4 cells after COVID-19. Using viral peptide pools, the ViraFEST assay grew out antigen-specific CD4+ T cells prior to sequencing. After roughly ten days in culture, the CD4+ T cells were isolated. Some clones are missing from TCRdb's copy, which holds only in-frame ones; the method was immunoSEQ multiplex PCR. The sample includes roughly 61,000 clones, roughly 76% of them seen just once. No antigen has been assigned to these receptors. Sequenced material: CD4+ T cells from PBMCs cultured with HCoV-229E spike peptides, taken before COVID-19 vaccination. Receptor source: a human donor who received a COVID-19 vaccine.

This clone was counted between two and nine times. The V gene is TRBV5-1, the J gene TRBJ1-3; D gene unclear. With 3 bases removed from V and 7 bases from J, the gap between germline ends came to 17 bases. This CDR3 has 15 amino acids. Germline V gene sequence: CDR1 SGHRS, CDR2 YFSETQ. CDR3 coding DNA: TGCGCCAGCAGCTCACGTTCGGGCCAAGCCAACACCATATATTTT. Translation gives CASSSRSGQANTIYF. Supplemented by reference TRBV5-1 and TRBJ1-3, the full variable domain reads KAGVTQTPRYLIKTRGQQVTLSCSPISGHRSVSWYQQTPGQGLQFLFEYFSETQRNKGNFPGRFSGRQFSNSRSEMNVSTLELGDSALYLCASSSRSGQANTIYFGEGSWLTVV.

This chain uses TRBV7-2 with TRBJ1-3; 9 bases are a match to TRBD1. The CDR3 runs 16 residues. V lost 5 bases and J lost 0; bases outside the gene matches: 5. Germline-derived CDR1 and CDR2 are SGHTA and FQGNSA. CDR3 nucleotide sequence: TGTGCCAGCAGCCCGCAGACAGGGGGCTCTGGAAACACCATATATTTT. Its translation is CASSPQTGGSGNTIYF. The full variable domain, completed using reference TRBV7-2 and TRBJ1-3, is GAGVSQSPSNKVTEKGKDVELRCDPISGHTALYWYRQSLGQGLEFLIYFQGNSAPDKSGLPSDRFSAERTGGSVSTLTIQRTQQEDSAVYLCASSPQTGGSGNTIYFGEGSWLTVV.

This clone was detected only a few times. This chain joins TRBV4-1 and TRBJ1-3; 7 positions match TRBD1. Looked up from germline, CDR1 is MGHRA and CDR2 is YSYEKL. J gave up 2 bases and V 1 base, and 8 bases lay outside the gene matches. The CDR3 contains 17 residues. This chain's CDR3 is CASSQANLGTAGNTIYF. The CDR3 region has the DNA TGCGCCAGCAGCCAAGCGAATCTCGGGACAGCTGGAAACACCATATATTTT.

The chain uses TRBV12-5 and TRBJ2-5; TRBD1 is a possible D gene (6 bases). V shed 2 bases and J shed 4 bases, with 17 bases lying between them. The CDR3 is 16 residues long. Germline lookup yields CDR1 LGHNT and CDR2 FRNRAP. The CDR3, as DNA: TGTGCTAGTGGTTTGCCAAGCAGGGGCACGGTAGAGACCCAGTACTTC. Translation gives CASGLPSRGTVETQYF. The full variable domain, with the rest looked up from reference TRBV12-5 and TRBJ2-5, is DARVTQTPRHKVTEMGQEVTMRCQPILGHNTVFWYRQTMMQGLELLAYFRNRAPLDDSGMPKDRFSAEMPDATLATLKIQPSEPRDSAVYFCASGLPSRGTVETQYFGPGTRLLVL.

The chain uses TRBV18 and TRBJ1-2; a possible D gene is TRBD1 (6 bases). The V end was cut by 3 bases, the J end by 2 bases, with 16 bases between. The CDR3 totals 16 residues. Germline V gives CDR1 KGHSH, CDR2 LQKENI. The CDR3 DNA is TGTGCCAGCTCACCGGCGGCGGGTACAGGGAACTATGGCTACACCTTC. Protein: CASSPAAGTGNYGYTF.

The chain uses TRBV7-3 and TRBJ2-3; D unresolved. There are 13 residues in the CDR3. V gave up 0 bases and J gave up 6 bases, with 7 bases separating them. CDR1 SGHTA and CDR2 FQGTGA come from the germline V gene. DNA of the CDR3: TGTGCCAGCAGCTTAACGTTAGTGGATACGCAGTATTTT. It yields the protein CASSLTLVDTQYF.

CDR3 coding DNA: TGTGCCAGTAGTACCGGGCAGGGAAGGTCCTACGAGCAGTACGTC. Protein sequence: CASSTGQGRSYEQYV. The V gene is TRBV19, the J gene TRBJ2-7; the D gene is possibly TRBD1 (5 bases). The V and J ends lost 4 bases and 1 base respectively, with 14 bases between them. The CDR3 runs 15 residues. CDR1 is LNHDA and CDR2 is SQIVND in the germline V gene (reference sequence).

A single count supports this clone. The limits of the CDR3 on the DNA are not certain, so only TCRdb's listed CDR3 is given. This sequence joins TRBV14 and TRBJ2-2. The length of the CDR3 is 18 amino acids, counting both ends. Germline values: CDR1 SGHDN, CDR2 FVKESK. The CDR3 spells CASSQIPLGRRRAGELFF.

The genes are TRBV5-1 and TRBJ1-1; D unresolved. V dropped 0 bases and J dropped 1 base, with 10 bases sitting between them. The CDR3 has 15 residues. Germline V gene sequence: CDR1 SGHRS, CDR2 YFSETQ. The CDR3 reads CASSLVLARNTEAFF. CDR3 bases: TGCGCCAGCAGCTTGGTTCTCGCCAGGAACACTGAAGCTTTCTTT.

CDR3 sequence reads: CASRHLAGGREELFF. CDR3 DNA: TGTGCCAGCAGGCACCTAGCGGGGGGGCGGGAGGAGCTGTTTTTT. This chain links TRBV6-5 with TRBJ2-2; 12 nucleotides line up with TRBD2. V trimming: 6 bases; J trimming: 10 bases; junction bases outside the gene matches: 9. The V gene's germline CDR1 is MNHEY and CDR2 SVGAGI. This CDR3 contains 15 residues.

CDR3 coding DNA: TGTGCCAGCAGTCGCACGGGGGGACCCAAAAACATTCAGTACTTC. Its protein is CASSRTGGPKNIQYF. The gene calls are TRBV6-5 and TRBJ2-4, with 7 bases lining up with TRBD2. The CDR3 consists of 15 residues. Losses at the gene ends were 5 bases for V and 2 bases for J; bases not matched to a gene: 6. Germline CDR1 MNHEY, CDR2 SVGAGI.

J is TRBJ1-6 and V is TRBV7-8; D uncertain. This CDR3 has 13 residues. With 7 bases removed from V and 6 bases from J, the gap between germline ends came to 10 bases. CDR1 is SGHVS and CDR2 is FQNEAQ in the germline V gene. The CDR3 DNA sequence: TGTGCCAGCACCGACCAGGTTAATTCACCCCTCCACTTT. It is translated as CASTDQVNSPLHF.

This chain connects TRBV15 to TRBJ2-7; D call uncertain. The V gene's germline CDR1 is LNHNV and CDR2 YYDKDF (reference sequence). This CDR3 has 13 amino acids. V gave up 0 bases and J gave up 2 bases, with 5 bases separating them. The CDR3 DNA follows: TGTGCCACCAGCAGAGATCTAGCCTACGAGCAGTACGTC. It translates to CATSRDLAYEQYV.

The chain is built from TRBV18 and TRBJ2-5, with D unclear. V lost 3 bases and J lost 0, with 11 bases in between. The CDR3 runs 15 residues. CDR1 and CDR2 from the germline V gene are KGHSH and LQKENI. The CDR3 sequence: CASSPPIGNQETQYF. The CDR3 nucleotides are TGTGCCAGCTCACCTCCCATTGGGAACCAAGAGACCCAGTACTTC. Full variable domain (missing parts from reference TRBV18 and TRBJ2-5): NAGVMQNPRHLVRRRGQEARLRCSPMKGHSHVYWYRQLPEEGLKFMVYLQKENIIDESGMPKERFSAEFPKEGPSILRIQQVVRGDSAAYFCASSPPIGNQETQYFGPGTRLLVL.

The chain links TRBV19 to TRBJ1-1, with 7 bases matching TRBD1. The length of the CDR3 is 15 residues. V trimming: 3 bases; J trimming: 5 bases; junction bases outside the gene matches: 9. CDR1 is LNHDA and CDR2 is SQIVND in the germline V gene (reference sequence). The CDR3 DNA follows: TGTGCCAGTAGTATTGGCAGGGGGGCGGATACTGAAGCTTTCTTT. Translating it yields CASSIGRGADTEAFF.

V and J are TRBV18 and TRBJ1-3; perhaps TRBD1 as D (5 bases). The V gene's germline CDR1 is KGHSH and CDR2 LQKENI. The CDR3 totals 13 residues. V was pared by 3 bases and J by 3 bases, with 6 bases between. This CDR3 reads CASSPGLGNTIYF. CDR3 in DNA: TGTGCCAGCTCACCGGGACTTGGAAACACCATATATTTT.

CDR3 coding DNA: TGCAGCTTCCGACAGGGCGACACCGGGGAGCTGTTTTTT. Protein: CSFRQGDTGELFF. The chain combines TRBV29-1 with TRBJ2-2; TRBD1 aligns across 7 bases. Germline V gene lookup returns CDR1 SQVTM and CDR2 ANQGSEA. The CDR3 is 13 residues long. The junction had 6 bases not matched to a gene; V was cut back by 8 bases and J by 3 bases.

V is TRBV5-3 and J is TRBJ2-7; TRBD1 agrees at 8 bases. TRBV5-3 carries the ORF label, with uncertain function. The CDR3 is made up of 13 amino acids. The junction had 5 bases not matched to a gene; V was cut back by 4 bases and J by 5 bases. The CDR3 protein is CARSRKDRDEQYV. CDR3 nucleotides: TGTGCCAGAAGCCGGAAGGACAGGGACGAGCAGTACGTC.

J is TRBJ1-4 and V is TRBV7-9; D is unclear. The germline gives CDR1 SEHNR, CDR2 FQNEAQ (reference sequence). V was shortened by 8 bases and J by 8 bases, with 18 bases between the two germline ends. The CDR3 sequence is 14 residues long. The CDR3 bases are TGTGCCAGCGGCAAAGAAGTGTTTGGAGAAAAACTGTTTTTT. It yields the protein CASGKEVFGEKLFF.

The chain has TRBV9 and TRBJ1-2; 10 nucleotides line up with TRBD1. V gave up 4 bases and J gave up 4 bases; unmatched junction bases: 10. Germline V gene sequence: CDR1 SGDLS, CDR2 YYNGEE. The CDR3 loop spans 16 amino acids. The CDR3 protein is CASSFHRDRGSYGYTF. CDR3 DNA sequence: TGTGCCAGCAGCTTCCACCGGGACAGGGGAAGCTATGGCTACACCTTC.

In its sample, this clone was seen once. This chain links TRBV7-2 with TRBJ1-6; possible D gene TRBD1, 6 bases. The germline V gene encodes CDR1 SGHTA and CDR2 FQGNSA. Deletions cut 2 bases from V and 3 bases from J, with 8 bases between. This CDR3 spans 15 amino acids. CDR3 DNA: TGTGCCAGCAGCTTATTAGGGGGCTATAATTCACCCCTCCACTTT. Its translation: CASSLLGGYNSPLHF.

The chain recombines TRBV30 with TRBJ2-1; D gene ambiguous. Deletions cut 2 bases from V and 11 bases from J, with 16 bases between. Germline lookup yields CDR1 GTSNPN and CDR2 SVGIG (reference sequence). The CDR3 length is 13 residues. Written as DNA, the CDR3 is TGTGCCTGGAGTCCCGAGTGGGCTGGTCAGCAGTTCTTC. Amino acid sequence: CAWSPEWAGQQFF.

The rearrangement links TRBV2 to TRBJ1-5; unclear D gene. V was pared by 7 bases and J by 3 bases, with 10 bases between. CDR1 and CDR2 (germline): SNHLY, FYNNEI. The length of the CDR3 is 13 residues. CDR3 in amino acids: CASNGQINQPQHF. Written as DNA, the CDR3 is TGTGCCAGCAATGGCCAGATCAATCAGCCCCAGCATTTT.

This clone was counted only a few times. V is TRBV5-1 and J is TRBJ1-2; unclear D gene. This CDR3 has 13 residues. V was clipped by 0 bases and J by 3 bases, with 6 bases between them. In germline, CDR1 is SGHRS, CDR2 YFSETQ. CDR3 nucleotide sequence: TGCGCCAGCAGCTTGGCGGCTGACTATGGCTACACCTTC. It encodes CASSLAADYGYTF.

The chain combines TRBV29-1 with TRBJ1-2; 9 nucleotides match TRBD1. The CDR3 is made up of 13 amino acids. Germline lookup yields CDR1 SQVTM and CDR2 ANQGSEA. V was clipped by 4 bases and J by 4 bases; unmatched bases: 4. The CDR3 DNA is TGCAGCGTTGGATCGGGACAGGGCTATGGCTACACCTTC. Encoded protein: CSVGSGQGYGYTF.

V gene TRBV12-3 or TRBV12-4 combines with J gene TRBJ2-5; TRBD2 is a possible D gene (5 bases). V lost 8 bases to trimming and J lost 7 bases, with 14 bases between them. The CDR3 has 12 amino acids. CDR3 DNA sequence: TGTGCCAGCGGGGAGCTTGAGGTGACCCAGTACTTC. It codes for CASGELEVTQYF.